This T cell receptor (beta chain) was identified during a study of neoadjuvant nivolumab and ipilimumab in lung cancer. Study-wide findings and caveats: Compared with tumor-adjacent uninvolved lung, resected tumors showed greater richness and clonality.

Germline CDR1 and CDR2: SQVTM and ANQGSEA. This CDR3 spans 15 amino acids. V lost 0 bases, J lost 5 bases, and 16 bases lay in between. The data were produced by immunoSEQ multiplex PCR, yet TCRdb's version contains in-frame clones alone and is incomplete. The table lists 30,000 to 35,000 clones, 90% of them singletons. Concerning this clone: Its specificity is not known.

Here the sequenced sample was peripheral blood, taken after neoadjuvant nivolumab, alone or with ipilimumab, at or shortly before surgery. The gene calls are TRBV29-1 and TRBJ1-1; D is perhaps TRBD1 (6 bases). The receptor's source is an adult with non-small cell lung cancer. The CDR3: CSVEDWGRGKTEAFF. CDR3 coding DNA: TGCAGCGTTGAAGATTGGGGCAGGGGAAAAACTGAAGCTTTCTTT.